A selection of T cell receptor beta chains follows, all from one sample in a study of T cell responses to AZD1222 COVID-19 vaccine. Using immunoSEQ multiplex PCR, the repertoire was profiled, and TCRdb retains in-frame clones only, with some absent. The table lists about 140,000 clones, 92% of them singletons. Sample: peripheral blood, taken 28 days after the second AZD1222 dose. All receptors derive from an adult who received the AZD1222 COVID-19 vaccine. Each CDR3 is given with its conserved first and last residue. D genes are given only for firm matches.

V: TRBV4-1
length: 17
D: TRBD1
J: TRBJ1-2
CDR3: CASSQAGSGGLGYGYTF

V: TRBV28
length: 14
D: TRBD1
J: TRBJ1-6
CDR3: CASSPTGYNSPLHF

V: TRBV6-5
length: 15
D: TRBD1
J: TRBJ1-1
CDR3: CASSDRGLLNTEAFF

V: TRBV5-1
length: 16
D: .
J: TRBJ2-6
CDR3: CASSTAAFSGANVLTF

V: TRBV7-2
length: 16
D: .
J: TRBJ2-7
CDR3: CASSSLTQGRIYEQYF

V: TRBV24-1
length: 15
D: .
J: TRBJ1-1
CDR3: CATSRGAVGDTEAFF

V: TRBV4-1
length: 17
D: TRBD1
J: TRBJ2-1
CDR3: CASSQDLTGGGYNEQFF

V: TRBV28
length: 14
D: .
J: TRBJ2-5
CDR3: CASSFVGVQETQYF

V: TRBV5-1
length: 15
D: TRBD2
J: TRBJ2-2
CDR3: CASRKLAGDTGELFF

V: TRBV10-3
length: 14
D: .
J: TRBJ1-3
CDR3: CAISEFSSGNTIYF

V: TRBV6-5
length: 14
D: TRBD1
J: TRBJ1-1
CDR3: CASIHRGRNTEAFF

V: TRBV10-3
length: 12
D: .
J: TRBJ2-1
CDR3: CAISPGSNEQFF

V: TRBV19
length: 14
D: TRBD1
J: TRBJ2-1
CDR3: CASSAGQGFSEQFF

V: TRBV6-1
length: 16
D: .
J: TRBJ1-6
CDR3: CASSEVAYSYNSPLHF

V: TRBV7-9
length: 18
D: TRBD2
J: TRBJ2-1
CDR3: CASSPRSVAGAQYNEQFF

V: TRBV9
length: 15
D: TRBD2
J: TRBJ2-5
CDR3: CASSPTSGSEETQYF

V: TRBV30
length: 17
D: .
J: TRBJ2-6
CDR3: CAWSHQNWGAGANVLTF

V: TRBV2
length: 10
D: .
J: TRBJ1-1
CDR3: CASSVGGAFF

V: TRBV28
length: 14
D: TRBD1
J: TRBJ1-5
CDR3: CASRSTGSNQPQHF

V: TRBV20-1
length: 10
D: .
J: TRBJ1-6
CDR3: CSASTVTLHF

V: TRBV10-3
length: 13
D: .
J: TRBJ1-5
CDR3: CAISEGGNQPQHF

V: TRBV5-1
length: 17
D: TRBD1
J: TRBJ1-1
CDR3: CASSLEGDRRMNTEAFF

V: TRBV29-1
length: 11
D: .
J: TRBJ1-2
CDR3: CSVGLASGYTF

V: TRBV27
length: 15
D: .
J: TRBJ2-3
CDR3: CASSLLVSAWDTQYF

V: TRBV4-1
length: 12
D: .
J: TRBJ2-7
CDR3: CASSQGEGLQYF

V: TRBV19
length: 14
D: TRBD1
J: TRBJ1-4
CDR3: CASRVRGGDEKLFF

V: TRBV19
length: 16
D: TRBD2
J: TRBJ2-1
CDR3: CASSPGLAGAYNEQFF

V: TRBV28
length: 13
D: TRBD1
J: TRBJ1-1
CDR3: CASQGQSNTEAFF

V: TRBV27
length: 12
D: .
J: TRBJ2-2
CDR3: CASSLRAGELFF

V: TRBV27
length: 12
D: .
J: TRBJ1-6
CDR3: CASSGSNSPLHF

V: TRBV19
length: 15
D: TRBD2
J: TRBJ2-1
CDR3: CASSIDAGGLLEQFF

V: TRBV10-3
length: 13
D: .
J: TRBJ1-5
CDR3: CAIQQGSNQPQHF

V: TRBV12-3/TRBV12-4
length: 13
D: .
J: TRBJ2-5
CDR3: CASRKTGQETQYF

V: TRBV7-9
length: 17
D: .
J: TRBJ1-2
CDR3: CASSAQGGELSDYGYTF